The 23 T cell receptor beta chains given below trace back to one sample, sequenced in a study of post-analysis software for immune sequencing data. Points from the study as a whole: Controls showed lower frequencies than patients for a handful of TRBV segments, and TRBV5-6, TRBV5-1 and TRBV20-1 were among these.

Their cognate antigens are unknown. cDNA libraries for TCR beta contained unique molecular identifiers. One entry per CDR3 protein results from TCRdb running MiXCR on the PCR reads. This table has over 300,000 distinct CDR3 sequences, around 33% appearing once. Input material: blood. The receptors were gathered from a girl aged 10 to 17 with multiple sclerosis.

For the CDR3, the DNA is TGTGCCAGCAGTTACGACGGAGGGGCAAATTCACCCCTCCACTTT. Amino acids: CASSYDGGANSPLHF. The chain employs TRBV7-6 and TRBJ1-6, with D tentatively TRBD1 (5 bases). V shed 6 bases and J shed 7 bases, with 16 bases lying between them. The CDR3 sequence is 15 residues long. Germline V lookup: CDR1 SGHVS, CDR2 FNYEAQ.

This clonotype has ten or more counts. Here the CDR3 reads CASQGVGTGNTEAFF. The CDR3 DNA follows: TGCGCCAGCCAGGGGGTCGGGACAGGGAACACTGAAGCTTTCTTT. This chain connects TRBV5-1 to TRBJ1-1, with 8 bases lining up with TRBD1. This CDR3 contains 15 residues. J lost 1 base, V lost 7 bases, and 9 bases had no gene match. Germline V lookup: CDR1 SGHRS, CDR2 YFSETQ.

The V and J genes are TRBV19 and TRBJ2-5; 11 bases map to TRBD2. Trimming cost V 3 bases and J 5 bases; bases outside gene matches: 14. This CDR3 has 18 amino acids. Germline-derived CDR1 and CDR2 are LNHDA and SQIVND (reference sequence). The CDR3 DNA is TGTGCCAGTAGTATCAAACTAGCGGGGGTGACTGTCGGGGAGACCCAGTACTTC. Protein product: CASSIKLAGVTVGETQYF.

On this clonotype itself: Compared with germline, one end of the junction differs, possibly owing to a read error. The rearrangement uses TRBV7-3 and TRBJ2-3; 10 bases align to TRBD2. The CDR3 contains 16 residues. Per the germline V gene, CDR1 is SGHTA and CDR2 is FQGTGA. The CDR3 DNA is TGTGCCAGCAGCTCCCTAAGCGGGGGGGTATCAGATGCGCAGTATTTT. Translated, it gives CASSSLSGGVSDAQYF.

This clonotype was recorded a few times. The genes are TRBV10-3 and TRBJ2-1; TRBD2 matches at 14 bases. Germline CDR1 ENHRY, CDR2 SYGVKD. The ends lost 6 bases at V and 5 bases at J; junction bases unmatched: 9. The length of the CDR3 is 17 residues. CDR3 sequence: CAISPSAGLAGDNEQFF. CDR3 bases: TGTGCCATCAGCCCCAGTGCGGGACTAGCGGGGGACAATGAGCAGTTCTTC.

This clonotype has just a few counts. The chain employs TRBV20-1 and TRBJ1-2; D unresolved. Germline V lookup: CDR1 DFQATT, CDR2 SNEGSKA (reference sequence). CDR3 length: 9 residues. The chain's CDR3 is CRPQYGYTF. Written as DNA, the CDR3 is TGCAGGCCCCAATATGGCTACACCTTC.

This clonotype appeared many times. The chain joins TRBV7-2 to TRBJ2-7; D remains unclear. With 0 bases removed from V and 8 bases from J, the gap between germline ends came to 14 bases. Germline V gives CDR1 SGHTA, CDR2 FQGNSA. The CDR3 has 14 residues. CDR3 sequence: CASSLATTPYKQYF. Here the CDR3 DNA reads TGTGCCAGCAGCTTAGCCACGACCCCTTATAAGCAGTACTTC.

The chain combines TRBV7-3 with TRBJ1-1; D might be TRBD1 (5 bases). Germline assignment: CDR1 SGHTA and CDR2 FQGTGA. V lost 4 bases to trimming and J lost 4 bases, with 10 bases between them. The CDR3 loop spans 13 amino acids. The CDR3 nucleotides are TGTGCCAGCAGCTCTCACAGGCTCACTGAAGCTTTCTTT. It specifies CASSSHRLTEAFF.

The chain links TRBV28 to TRBJ2-5; D might be TRBD1 (6 bases). Trimming left V 8 bases short and J 11 bases short, with 21 bases between. The CDR3 covers 13 residues. CDR1 and CDR2 from the germline V gene are MDHEN and SYDVKM. The DNA of the CDR3 is TGTGCCAGCGGGGGCAACCACAGGTCTGAGCAGTACTTC. Its protein is CASGGNHRSEQYF.

This clonotype was observed a few times. The CDR3 DNA reads TGTGCCAGCAGTTTCGGGAACTACGAGCAGTACTTC. Amino acid sequence: CASSFGNYEQYF. The chain carries TRBV28 and TRBJ2-7, with D possibly TRBD2 on 5 matching bases. Germline V gives CDR1 MDHEN, CDR2 SYDVKM. CDR3 length equals 12 residues. V lost 3 bases to trimming and J lost 3 bases, with 6 bases between them.

This chain connects TRBV18 to TRBJ1-2, with TRBD1 identical over 10 bases. The CDR3 is 16 amino acids. The trim removed 3 bases at V and 2 bases at J, leaving 6 bases unmatched. The germline V gene encodes CDR1 KGHSH and CDR2 LQKENI. The CDR3 loop reads CASSPEPGQGNYGYTF. In nucleotides, the CDR3 is TGTGCCAGCTCACCCGAACCGGGACAGGGGAACTATGGCTACACCTTC.

There are a few counts of this clonotype. J is TRBJ2-2 and V is TRBV5-1, with a weak D call TRBD2 (5 bases). Trimming removed 2 bases at V and 2 bases at J, with 10 bases between. CDR3 length: 15 amino acids. The germline CDR1 and CDR2 sequences are SGHRS and YFSETQ. The CDR3 region is CASSFGGPNTGELFF. The CDR3, as DNA: TGCGCCAGCAGCTTTGGCGGGCCCAACACCGGGGAGCTGTTTTTT.

This clonotype was seen more than once but under ten times. The chain recombines TRBV20-1 with TRBJ2-7; 7 nucleotides align to TRBD2. V shed 0 bases and J 0 bases; nucleotides not matched to a gene: 8. Germline CDR1 reads DFQATT; CDR2 reads SNEGSKA (reference sequence). The CDR3 covers 16 residues. CDR3 sequence: CSARDVQGGSSYEQYF. CDR3 bases: TGCAGTGCTAGAGATGTCCAGGGAGGGAGCTCCTACGAGCAGTACTTC.

This clonotype was counted only a few times. The chain is built from TRBV20-1 and TRBJ2-7; 7 bases are shared with TRBD1. CDR3 length: 14 residues. CDR1 DFQATT and CDR2 SNEGSKA come from the germline V gene (reference sequence). Trimming removed 0 bases from V and 3 bases from J; junction bases left unmatched: 5. CDR3: CSAREDRSIYEQYF. In DNA form, the CDR3 reads TGCAGTGCTAGAGAGGACAGGTCCATCTACGAGCAGTACTTC.

In its sample, this clonotype was seen a few times. The chain carries TRBV27 and TRBJ1-2; possibly TRBD1 for D (6 bases). Trimming shortened V by 2 bases and J by 8 bases, and 12 bases separated the two germline ends. Germline values: CDR1 MNHEY, CDR2 SMNVEV (reference sequence). The CDR3 sequence is 13 residues long. The DNA of the CDR3 is TGTGCCAGCAGTTTAGAGGGGGGGGGAGGCTACACCTTC. It translates to CASSLEGGGGYTF.

The chain recombines TRBV5-8 with TRBJ2-1; tentatively, D is TRBD2 (5 bases). The germline CDR1 and CDR2 sequences are SGHTS and YDEGEE. The CDR3 totals 15 residues. V was shortened by 0 bases and J by 6 bases, with 13 bases between the two germline ends. CDR3 loop: CASSLDRGPGNEQFF. The CDR3 DNA sequence: TGTGCCAGCAGCTTGGACCGGGGTCCGGGCAATGAGCAGTTCTTC.

This chain connects TRBV2 to TRBJ2-1, with 7 bases lining up with TRBD1. Germline trimming cut 2 bases from V and 6 bases from J; bases unmatched to any gene: 10. The germline V gene encodes CDR1 SNHLY and CDR2 FYNNEI. CDR3 length equals 16 residues. This CDR3 reads CASSENLAGGTNEQFF. The CDR3 DNA is TGTGCCAGCAGTGAAAATTTGGCAGGGGGTACCAATGAGCAGTTCTTC.

This clonotype showed up just a few times. This chain links TRBV5-1 with TRBJ2-1; 11 positions match TRBD2. From germline, CDR1 is SGHRS and CDR2 YFSETQ. CDR3 size: 15 residues. The V gene end was trimmed by 3 bases and the J gene end by 7 bases; junction bases not matched to a gene: 6. DNA for the CDR3: TGCGCCAGCAGCTCGACTAGCGGGGTACCGAATGAGCAGTTCTTC. Protein sequence: CASSSTSGVPNEQFF.

This clonotype turned up a few times. The chain recombines TRBV28 with TRBJ2-2; perhaps TRBD1 as D (6 bases). V was pared by 8 bases and J by 5 bases, with 21 bases between. The CDR3 consists of 16 residues. The germline CDR1 and CDR2 sequences are MDHEN and SYDVKM. CDR3 DNA sequence: TGTGCCAGCTTAAACAGGGCCGTTCGACTTACCGGGGAGCTGTTTTTT. It codes for CASLNRAVRLTGELFF.

The chain uses TRBV25-1 and TRBJ2-7; 10 nucleotides line up with TRBD1. The germline V gene has CDR1 MGHDK and CDR2 SYGVNS. The CDR3 extends over 13 amino acids. V dropped 4 bases and J dropped 10; count of bases not matched to a gene: 7. The chain's CDR3 is CASSGGTGDGQYF. The CDR3 coding sequence is TGTGCCAGCAGTGGGGGGACAGGGGATGGCCAGTACTTC.

This clonotype appeared a few times. The chain joins TRBV15 to TRBJ2-7; 8 nucleotides line up with TRBD2. The J call may not be correct, given that the DNA end is closer to TRBJ2-5. Germline V gene lookup returns CDR1 LNHNV and CDR2 YYDKDF (reference sequence). The CDR3 loop spans 14 amino acids. CDR3: CATSARLARETQYF. For the CDR3, the DNA is TGTGCCACCAGCGCACGACTAGCGAGGGAGACCCAGTACTTC.

A word on this clonotype: Germline is not matched at one junction end, which may reflect a read error. In DNA form, the CDR3 reads TGTGCCAGCAGCGGACCGGGACTAGCTTGCTACGAACAGTACTTC. This translates into CASSGPGLACYEQYF. The chain couples TRBV7-2 to TRBJ2-7; 9 bases are shared with TRBD2. Per germline, CDR1 SGHTA and CDR2 FQGNSA. The CDR3 runs 15 residues.

The chain is built from TRBV5-6 and TRBJ1-2, with TRBD1 matching over 7 bases. The CDR3 is 13 amino acids. Germline trimming cut 4 bases from V and 6 bases from J; bases unmatched to any gene: 6. Germline V gene lookup returns CDR1 SGHDT and CDR2 YYEEEE. DNA for the CDR3: TGTGCCAGCAGCCACGGGACAGCCCATGGCTACACCTTC. Protein product: CASSHGTAHGYTF.